The present T cell receptor (beta chain) was sequenced within a study of technical replicates of blood from a handful of donors. Measured with immunoSEQ multiplex PCR; TCRdb has only the in-frame clones, and not every one. Among about 44,000 clones listed, 90% to 97% were seen once. From germline, CDR1 is SGHRS and CDR2 YFSETQ. V was pared by 0 bases and J by 8 bases, with 8 bases between. CDR3 length: 12 residues. Specimen: T cells isolated from PBMCs. This sequence was found in a human donor in good health. V and J are TRBV5-1 and TRBJ1-2; D is unclear. CDR3 sequence reads: CASSLGTGGYTF. As DNA, the CDR3 is TGCGCCAGCAGCTTGGGGACGGGGGGCTACACCTTC. Supplemented by reference TRBV5-1 and TRBJ1-2, the full variable domain reads KAGVTQTPRYLIKTRGQQVTLSCSPISGHRSVSWYQQTPGQGLQFLFEYFSETQRNKGNFPGRFSGRQFSNSRSEMNVSTLELGDSALYLCASSLGTGGYTFGSGTRLTVV.